Listed below are T cell receptor beta chains from one sample, sequenced in a study of cytomegalovirus exposure and HLA in healthy donors. The method was immunoSEQ multiplex PCR; TCRdb's version includes in-frame clones alone and lacks a portion of them. The table has approximately 160,000 clones, roughly 86% seen once. What was sequenced was PBMCs. The receptors stem from a man younger than 35 in good health and CMV-seropositive. The CDR3 runs from the conserved cysteine through the conserved F or W. A D gene is named only where the DNA matches it firmly. Clone size, where shown, is once, few, many, or a class for clones that have expanded.

- | 15 | - | TRBJ2-2 | TRBV25-1 | TGTGCCAGCAGTGAATTTAGGGGGGGCCCAGGGGAGCTGTTTTTT | CASSEFRGGPGELFF
TRBD1 | 16 | - | TRBJ1-2 | TRBV6-1 | TGTGCCAGCAGTGAGAGCAGGGGGCGCGGAAACTATGGCTACACCTTC | CASSESRGRGNYGYTF
- | 15 | - | TRBJ1-2 | TRBV4-1 | TGCGCCAGCAGCCTAAGGGGAGCGGGGGGCGATGGCTACACCTTC | CASSLRGAGGDGYTF
TRBD2 | 16 | - | TRBJ2-1 | TRBV7-9 | TGTGCCAGCAGCTCTAGCGGGGGAGAAGTAGAGAATGAGCAGTTCTTC | CASSSSGGEVENEQFF
TRBD1 | 15 | - | TRBJ2-7 | TRBV18 | TGTGCCAGCTCACCAGGAAATCGACAGGGGAACGAGCAGTACTTC | CASSPGNRQGNEQYF
- | 15 | few | TRBJ1-1 | TRBV11-2 | TGTGCCAGCAGCTTAGTACACCGGGAGAACACTGAAGCTTTCTTT | CASSLVHRENTEAFF
- | 14 | - | TRBJ2-1 | TRBV5-4 | TGTGCCAGCCCGAGCCCGGGTTCCTACAATGAGCAGTTCTTC | CASPSPGSYNEQFF
TRBD2 | 16 | - | TRBJ2-1 | TRBV6-4 | TGTGCCAGCAGTTTGGAAATAGCGGGAGGGCCTCCTGAGCAGTTCTTC | CASSLEIAGGPPEQFF
TRBD2 | 15 | - | TRBJ2-1 | TRBV7-2 | TGTGCCAGCAGCTTAGATAGCGGGTCCTACAATGAGCAGTTCTTC | CASSLDSGSYNEQFF
- | 15 | - | TRBJ1-2 | TRBV5-6 | TGTGCCAGCAGCTTGAGCGGCGTGGGAAATTATGGCTACACCTTC | CASSLSGVGNYGYTF
- | 15 | once | TRBJ1-2 | TRBV11-3 | TGTGCCAGCAGCTTAGAGTCGTCAAGCCGAGGTGGCTACACCTTC | CASSLESSSRGGYTF
TRBD2 | 17 | - | TRBJ2-1 | TRBV15 | TGTGCCACCAGCAGAAAAGTAGCGGGAGGGCGTCTGAATGAGCAGTTCTTC | CATSRKVAGGRLNEQFF
TRBD2 | 18 | - | TRBJ2-4 | TRBV7-2 | TGTGCCAGCAGCTCCTTGGCCTTAGCGGGAGGGCCTCGGAACATTCAGTACTTC | CASSSLALAGGPRNIQYF
- | 15 | - | TRBJ1-5 | TRBV2 | TGTGCCAGCAGTGAACTGAGGAGTAGCAATCAGCCCCAGCATTTT | CASSELRSSNQPQHF
TRBD1 | 18 | - | TRBJ2-7 | TRBV28 | TGTGCCAGCAGTTCCCCCTTAGACAGGGCCTGGGGTGAGTACGAGCAGTACTTC | CASSSPLDRAWGEYEQYF
TRBD2 | 15 | once | TRBJ2-5 | TRBV9 | TGTGCCAGCAGCGTGGCGGGAGGGCCTCTGGAGACCCAGTACTTC | CASSVAGGPLETQYF
TRBD2 | 15 | - | TRBJ2-2 | TRBV7-8 | TGTGCCAGCAGTCGTAGCGGGAGCAACACCGGGGAGCTGTTTTTT | CASSRSGSNTGELFF
- | 17 | - | TRBJ2-1 | TRBV15 | TGTGCCACCAGCAGAGAAGGGCCTGGCGGGACCTACAATGAGCAGTTCTTC | CATSREGPGGTYNEQFF
- | 15 | - | TRBJ1-4 | TRBV4-1 | TGCGCCAGCAGCCAAGGGACAGCAACTAATGAAAAACTGTTTTTT | CASSQGTATNEKLFF
TRBD2 | 18 | - | TRBJ2-1 | TRBV6-1 | TGTGCCAGCAGTGAAGGCCGGATAGCGGGAGGGGGGTACAATGAGCAGTTCTTC | CASSEGRIAGGGYNEQFF
TRBD2 | 15 | - | TRBJ2-5 | TRBV5-6 | TGTGCCAGCAGCTTGGCGACTAGCGGGAGTGAGACCCAGTACTTC | CASSLATSGSETQYF
- | 14 | - | TRBJ2-3 | TRBV5-1 | TGCGCCAGCAGCTTGTCCCTAGCATCAGATACGCAGTATTTT | CASSLSLASDTQYF
- | 12 | once | TRBJ2-1 | TRBV5-1 | TGCGCCAGCAGCTTGGAAGGGAGTGAGCAGTTCTTC | CASSLEGSEQFF
- | 14 | - | TRBJ1-1 | TRBV5-1 | TGCGCCAGCAGCCAAGGGACAAAGAACACTGAAGCTTTCTTT | CASSQGTKNTEAFF
- | 14 | - | TRBJ2-5 | TRBV5-1 | TGCGCCAGCAGCTTGATGAGTTTTAAAGAGACCCAGTACTTC | CASSLMSFKETQYF
- | 13 | - | TRBJ1-5 | TRBV29-1 | TGCAGCGTTGGGTCAGGGAACAATCAGCCCCAGCATTTT | CSVGSGNNQPQHF
TRBD2 | 17 | - | TRBJ2-1 | TRBV2 | TGTGCCAGCAGTGAAGCGGGGCGGCTAGCGGGAGACAATGAGCAGTTCTTC | CASSEAGRLAGDNEQFF
- | 16 | - | TRBJ2-5 | TRBV5-5 | TGTGCCAGCAGCTTGGGGCTCTCGGCGGCACAAGAGACCCAGTACTTC | CASSLGLSAAQETQYF
TRBD2 | 12 | - | TRBJ2-5 | TRBV29-1 | TGCAGCGGAACTAGCGGGAGGGCCGGGTGGTACTTC | CSGTSGRAGWYF